This T cell receptor beta chain appears in the sequencing data of a study of OX40 agonist ivuxolimab in advanced cancers. Turning to the study itself: Treatment of patients was with ivuxolimab, an agonistic anti-OX40 (CD134) antibody. Enrollees could have had prior anti-PD-1, anti-PD-L1 or anti-CTLA-4 therapy, which about 40% had received. Patients with hepatocellular carcinoma, melanoma, renal cell or head and neck cancer made up the dose-escalation patients.

This clone appeared a single time. Repertoires were generated with immunoSEQ multiplex PCR, while TCRdb's copy carries only in-frame clones and drops some. The sample contains 20,000 to 30,000 clones, roughly 80% of which appear only once. Sequencing used CD4+ or CD8+ T cells sorted from blood, obtained in a trial of the OX40 agonist ivuxolimab. This TCR derives from an adult with an advanced solid tumor such as melanoma, head and neck, liver or kidney cancer.

This chain's CDR3 is CASSPDSRSNEQYF. Written as DNA, the CDR3 is TGTGCCAGCAGCCCCGACAGCAGATCCAACGAGCAGTACTTC. This chain joins TRBV7-9 and TRBJ2-5; D possibly corresponds to TRBD1 (5 bases). The DNA matches TRBJ2-7 better at its end, which makes the J call doubtful. The CDR3 consists of 14 residues. Germline CDR1 and CDR2: SEHNR and FQNEAQ (reference sequence).